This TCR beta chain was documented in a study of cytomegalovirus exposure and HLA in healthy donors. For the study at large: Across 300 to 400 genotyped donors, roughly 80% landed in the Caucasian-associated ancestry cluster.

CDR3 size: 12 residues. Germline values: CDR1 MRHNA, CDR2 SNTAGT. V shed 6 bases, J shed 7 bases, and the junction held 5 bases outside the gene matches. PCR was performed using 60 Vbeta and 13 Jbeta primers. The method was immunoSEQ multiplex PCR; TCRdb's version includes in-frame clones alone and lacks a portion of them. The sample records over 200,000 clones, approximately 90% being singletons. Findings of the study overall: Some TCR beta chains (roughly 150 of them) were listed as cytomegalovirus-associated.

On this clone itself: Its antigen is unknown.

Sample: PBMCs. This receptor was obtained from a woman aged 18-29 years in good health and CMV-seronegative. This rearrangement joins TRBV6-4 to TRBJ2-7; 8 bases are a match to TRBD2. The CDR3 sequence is CASSGLAGEQYF. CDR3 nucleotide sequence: TGTGCCAGCAGCGGACTAGCTGGGGAGCAGTACTTC.